These 30 T cell receptor beta chains came from one sample sequenced in a study of T cells in Graves' hyperthyroidism and ophthalmopathy. RNA transcripts were the template for amplifying TCR beta CDR3 regions. Using the HTBI primer set, a first-round RT-PCR was run on the TCR CDR3. TCRdb re-called the multiplex PCR reads through MiXCR, storing one row per CDR3 protein. Of over 90,000 distinct CDR3 sequences listed, 47% were seen once; the top ten hold about a quarter. The sample comprised blood. The receptors were gathered from a man aged 35-49 years with Graves' hyperthyroidism.

The chain recombines TRBV7-4 with TRBJ1-2, with a tentative D call TRBD1 (5 bases). Germline CDR1 is SGHVT and CDR2 is SQSDAQ. The CDR3 is made up of 14 amino acids. Trimming left V 1 base short and J 3 bases short, with 9 bases between. For the CDR3, the DNA is TGTGCCAGCAGCTTAGGGGTAGGGGACTATGGCTACACCTTC. This encodes CASSLGVGDYGYTF.

With regard to this clonotype: The CDR3 ends on some other residue instead of the conserved phenylalanine or tryptophan, so this is likely a read error. The limits of the CDR3 on the DNA are not certain, so only TCRdb's listed CDR3 is given. This chain links TRBV13 with TRBJ2-5; the table's D gene call, TRBD2, was not cross checked with the DNA. The V gene's germline CDR1 is PRHDT and CDR2 FYEKMQ (reference sequence). The CDR3 sequence runs 13 residues, both termini included. The chain's CDR3 is CASSGPDGYTFGS.

The rearrangement joins TRBV11-2 to TRBJ1-1; 9 bases are shared with TRBD1. The CDR3 contains 17 residues. The V gene's germline CDR1 is SGHAT and CDR2 FQNNGV. V dropped 1 base and J dropped 1; count of bases not matched to a gene: 7. CDR3 residues: CASSLVGTGNGNTEAFF. The CDR3, as DNA: TGTGCCAGCAGCTTAGTGGGGACAGGGAACGGGAACACTGAAGCTTTCTTT. The entire variable domain, with the rest obtained from reference TRBV11-2 and TRBJ1-1, is as follows: EAGVAQSPRYKIIEKRQSVAFWCNPISGHATLYWYQQILGQGPKLLIQFQNNGVVDDSQLPKDRFSAERLKGVDSTLKIQPAKLEDSAVYLCASSLVGTGNGNTEAFFGQGTRLTVV.

This clonotype was recorded at least ten times. The chain uses TRBV9 and TRBJ2-3; D is unclear. The CDR3 covers 12 residues. Between the trimmed V and J ends, which lost 3 bases and 5 bases, there was a span of 7 bases. Germline CDR1 SGDLS, CDR2 YYNGEE. CDR3 residues: CASSGVGDTQYF. The CDR3 nucleotides read TGTGCCAGCAGCGGGGTAGGAGATACGCAGTATTTT.

J is TRBJ1-4 and V is TRBV4-3; no firm D call. CDR1 is LGHNA, CDR2 YSLEER, per germline. CDR3 size: 17 residues. The ends were cut back, 0 bases at V and 5 bases at J, with 16 bases in the middle. CDR3 region: CASSQDVASGRNEKLFF. The DNA of the CDR3 is TGCGCCAGCAGCCAAGATGTCGCTAGCGGGAGAAATGAAAAACTGTTTTTT.

Comments on this clonotype: The junction departs from the called germline gene at one end, perhaps through a read error. The rearrangement links TRBV10-1 to TRBJ2-1, with D unresolved. Germline V gene data show CDR1 as WNHNN and CDR2 as SYGVQD (reference sequence). The CDR3 totals 13 residues. CDR3 in DNA: TGCGCCAGCAGGGCCCCCCCCTACAATGAGCGGTTCTTC. This translates into CASRAPPYNERFF.

This clonotype has at least ten counts. J is TRBJ1-1 and V is TRBV14; no clear D gene. Per the germline V gene, CDR1 is SGHDN and CDR2 is FVKESK. The CDR3 runs to 16 residues. V lost 1 base to trimming and J lost 6 bases, with 18 bases between them. The chain's CDR3 is CASSQVGWGYGAEAFF. The CDR3 DNA sequence: TGTGCCAGCAGCCAAGTTGGGTGGGGATATGGCGCTGAAGCTTTCTTT.

This clonotype has a count of ten or more. CDR3 sequence: CASSQGGEETQYF. Here the CDR3 DNA reads TGTGCCAGCAGTCAAGGGGGAGAAGAGACCCAGTACTTC. This chain links TRBV28 with TRBJ2-5, with D possibly matching TRBD1 (6 bases). The CDR3 runs to 13 residues. The V end was cut by 5 bases, the J end by 3 bases, with 10 bases between. Germline-derived CDR1 and CDR2 are MDHEN and SYDVKM.

The chain carries TRBV7-3 and TRBJ2-1; 9 bases map to TRBD2. J was trimmed by 5 bases and V by 7 bases; bases with no gene match: 21. The V gene's germline CDR1 is SGHTA and CDR2 FQGTGA. There are 19 residues in the CDR3. CDR3 nucleotide sequence: TGTGCCAGCAAAGGATCGGTAGGGAGAGAGGGGACTAGCCACAATGAGCAGTTCTTC. Translated: CASKGSVGREGTSHNEQFF.

This clonotype came up many times. The J gene is TRBJ2-3, the V gene TRBV5-8; D call uncertain. The germline V and J ends were trimmed by 4 bases and 2 bases, with 14 bases remaining between them. Per the germline V gene, CDR1 is SGHTS and CDR2 is YDEGEE. CDR3 length: 15 amino acids. Here the CDR3 reads CASSAPGQDTDTQYF. Written as DNA, the CDR3 is TGTGCCAGCAGCGCACCGGGCCAGGACACAGATACGCAGTATTTT. The full variable domain, in which reference TRBV5-8 and TRBJ2-3 provide the parts outside the CDR3, is EAGVTQSPTHLIKTRGQQATLRCSPISGHTSVYWYQQALGLGLQFLLWYDEGEERNRGNFPPRFSGRQFPNYSSELNVNALELEDSALYLCASSAPGQDTDTQYFGPGTRLTVL.

V gene TRBV20-1 combines with J gene TRBJ2-7; D is possibly TRBD2 (5 bases). Per germline, CDR1 DFQATT and CDR2 SNEGSKA (reference sequence). V was trimmed by 3 bases and J by 4 bases, leaving 7 bases between them. CDR3 size: 11 residues. CDR3 sequence reads: CSASSGYEQYV. The CDR3 DNA is TGCAGTGCTAGCTCGGGATACGAGCAGTACGTC.

J is TRBJ2-3 and V is TRBV10-3; 9 positions match TRBD2. Trimming removed 0 bases from V and 6 bases from J; junction bases left unmatched: 1. The CDR3 spans 14 residues. Per the germline V gene, CDR1 is ENHRY and CDR2 is SYGVKD. In nucleotides, the CDR3 is TGTGCCATCAGTGAGTCCGGACTAGCGGATACGCAGTATTTT. It translates to CAISESGLADTQYF.

V and J are TRBV29-1 and TRBJ1-1; D is possibly TRBD1 (5 bases). Trimming shortened V by 1 base and J by 0 bases, and 9 bases separated the two germline ends. Germline V lookup: CDR1 SQVTM, CDR2 ANQGSEA. This CDR3 has 14 residues. The CDR3 loop reads CSVEVAGLNTEAFF. CDR3 coding DNA: TGCAGCGTTGAAGTAGCGGGGCTGAACACTGAAGCTTTCTTT.

This clonotype has a count of ten or more. The chain joins TRBV19 to TRBJ2-5; TRBD1 aligns across 10 bases. The CDR3 consists of 13 residues. V shed 9 bases, J shed 5 bases, and the junction held 6 bases outside the gene matches. The germline V gene has CDR1 LNHDA and CDR2 SQIVND (reference sequence). DNA of the CDR3: TGTGCCAGCCGGGACAGGGGATCGGAGACCCAGTACTTC. This translates into CASRDRGSETQYF.

The chain employs TRBV20-1 and TRBJ2-7, with 7 bases identical to TRBD2. The CDR3 contains 16 residues. CDR1 is DFQATT, CDR2 SNEGSKA, per germline (reference sequence). V shed 7 bases and J 3 bases; nucleotides not matched to a gene: 18. The CDR3 loop reads CSVTGLPERGRYEQYF. Written as DNA, the CDR3 is TGCAGTGTGACGGGACTTCCCGAGCGGGGACGCTACGAGCAGTACTTC.

Concerning this clonotype: The junction departs from germline at one end; a sequencing error may be responsible. The chain links TRBV5-1 to TRBJ1-1; TRBD1 is a possible D gene (6 bases). Germline V gives CDR1 SGHRS, CDR2 YFSETQ. The CDR3 covers 15 residues. CDR3: CASSLGGGRNTGAFF. Here the CDR3 DNA reads TGCGCCAGCAGCTTGGGCGGGGGGCGGAACACTGGAGCTTTCTTT.

As regards this clonotype: Being one base from a much bigger clone, this may be a read error. The chain is built from TRBV7-8 and TRBJ2-7, with a tentative D call TRBD2 (7 bases). The length of the CDR3 is 12 residues. Trimming stripped 7 bases from V and 5 bases from J, with 12 bases between. Per the germline V gene, CDR1 is SGHVS and CDR2 is FQNEAQ. CDR3 sequence reads: CASNSGGHEQYF. Here the CDR3 DNA reads TGTGCCAGCAATTCGGGGGGCCACGAGCAGTACTTC.

The chain carries TRBV28 and TRBJ1-2; D uncertain. Deletions cut 2 bases from V and 1 base from J, with 8 bases between. From germline, CDR1 is MDHEN and CDR2 SYDVKM. This CDR3 spans 14 amino acids. Here the CDR3 DNA reads TGTGCCAGCAGTTTAAGTAGCTTTAACTATGGCTACACCTTC. Translation: CASSLSSFNYGYTF.

This clonotype has a count of ten or more. V usage is TRBV5-5 and J usage is TRBJ2-7; D might be TRBD1 or TRBD2, each matching 5 bases. The CDR3 length is 13 residues. V was cut by 4 bases and J by 10 bases, with 18 bases left in between. Germline-derived CDR1 and CDR2 are SGHKS and YYEKEE (reference sequence). This CDR3 is CASSAGTLPGQYF. The CDR3 DNA is TGTGCCAGCAGCGCCGGGACCCTCCCTGGTCAGTACTTC.

There are a few counts of this clonotype. The chain employs TRBV7-8 and TRBJ2-1; TRBD2 agrees at 8 bases. CDR3 length: 14 amino acids. The trim removed 5 bases at V and 13 bases at J, leaving 13 bases unmatched. From germline, CDR1 is SGHVS and CDR2 FQNEAQ. The CDR3 sequence is CASSQDRGGGSQFF. The CDR3 DNA reads as TGTGCCAGCAGCCAAGATCGAGGCGGGGGGTCCCAGTTCTTC.

The CDR3 reads CSARPGTAYEQYV. The CDR3 DNA follows: TGCAGTGCTAGACCGGGGACGGCGTACGAGCAGTACGTC. The chain uses TRBV20-1 and TRBJ2-7; D is tentatively TRBD1 or TRBD2 (5 bases each). The CDR3 is made up of 13 amino acids. The V gene's germline CDR1 is DFQATT and CDR2 SNEGSKA (reference sequence). Trimming pared 2 bases from V and 4 bases from J, leaving 12 bases between.

The chain has TRBV19 and TRBJ1-3; D is undetermined. Between the trimmed V and J ends, which lost 5 bases and 4 bases, there was a span of 12 bases. CDR3 length equals 14 residues. Germline CDR1 is LNHDA and CDR2 is SQIVND (reference sequence). CDR3: CASSYLGSGNTIYF. As DNA, the CDR3 is TGTGCCAGTAGTTACCTGGGGTCCGGAAACACCATATATTTT.

This clonotype has at least ten counts. This sequence joins TRBV14 and TRBJ1-2; D is ambiguous. CDR3 size: 11 residues. Germline V CDR1 and CDR2: SGHDN, FVKESK. The ends were cut back, 3 bases at V and 14 bases at J, with 13 bases in the middle. CDR3 in DNA: TGTGCCAGCAGCCACATGACATTCGGGACCTTC. Its translation: CASSHMTFGTF.

As regards this clonotype: This sequence may be a read error, since a much larger clone differs from it by one base. The V gene is TRBV25-1, the J gene TRBJ2-3; D is ambiguous. Between the trimmed V and J ends, which lost 5 bases and 14 bases, there was a span of 17 bases. Per germline, CDR1 MGHDK and CDR2 SYGVNS. The CDR3 length is 12 residues. In DNA form, the CDR3 reads TGTGCCAGCAGTTACTCCCAGAATCGAGGGTATTTT. Translation gives CASSYSQNRGYF.

The chain recombines TRBV11-1 with TRBJ1-2; D gene ambiguous. The CDR3 runs to 15 residues. Germline V gene lookup returns CDR1 SGHAT and CDR2 FQDESV (reference sequence). V lost 5 bases, J lost 0 bases, and 13 bases lay in between. The CDR3, as DNA: TGTGCCAGCAGCCCACCCTTATGTGCTAACTATGGCTACACCTTC. Translation gives CASSPPLCANYGYTF.

This clonotype was seen ten or more times. The chain uses TRBV6-1 and TRBJ1-6; 8 bases agree with TRBD1. Trimming at V came to 10 bases and at J to 1 base, leaving 3 bases not matched to a gene. This CDR3 has 14 residues. Germline assignment: CDR1 MNHNS and CDR2 SASEGT. CDR3 residues: CATGQGSYNSPLHF. As DNA, the CDR3 is TGTGCCACCGGACAGGGTTCCTATAATTCACCCCTCCACTTT.

This clonotype was recorded many times. The chain links TRBV11-2 to TRBJ2-5; 8 bases map to TRBD2. CDR3 length: 15 residues. From germline, CDR1 is SGHAT and CDR2 FQNNGV. After removal of 4 bases from V and 5 bases from J, the junction contained 9 bases not matched to a gene. This chain's CDR3 is CASSSLGTGGETQYF. CDR3 DNA: TGTGCCAGCAGCTCCCTCGGGACGGGAGGGGAGACCCAGTACTTC.

In this sample, this clonotype turned up once. Possible read error: a much larger clone is one base away. This chain connects TRBV6-5 to TRBJ1-2; D gene uncertain. Per the germline V gene, CDR1 is MNHEY and CDR2 is SVGAGI. The CDR3 covers 15 residues. CDR3 in DNA: TGTGCCAGCAGGGAAAGGGCTTCACATCACTATGACTACACCTTC. It translates to CASRERASHHYDYTF.

With respect to this clonotype: A much larger clonotype is one base distant, so this may be a read error. The chain uses TRBV20-1 and TRBJ2-1; 14 bases are a match to TRBD2. J gave up 8 bases and V 7 bases, and 10 bases lay outside the gene matches. The CDR3 has 15 residues. Germline-derived CDR1 and CDR2 are DFQATT and SNEGSKA (reference sequence). The CDR3 here is CSGQLGLAGADEQFF. The CDR3 nucleotides read TGCAGTGGGCAGCTGGGACTAGCGGGAGCCGATGAGCAGTTCTTC.

The chain employs TRBV11-2 and TRBJ2-3; perhaps TRBD2 as D (6 bases). The CDR3 runs to 15 residues. The germline V gene encodes CDR1 SGHAT and CDR2 FQNNGV. V dropped 6 bases and J dropped 2 bases, with 15 bases sitting between them. This chain's CDR3 is CASRPRGRLTDTQYF. The CDR3 bases are TGTGCCAGCAGACCCCGAGGGAGGCTCACAGATACGCAGTATTTT.